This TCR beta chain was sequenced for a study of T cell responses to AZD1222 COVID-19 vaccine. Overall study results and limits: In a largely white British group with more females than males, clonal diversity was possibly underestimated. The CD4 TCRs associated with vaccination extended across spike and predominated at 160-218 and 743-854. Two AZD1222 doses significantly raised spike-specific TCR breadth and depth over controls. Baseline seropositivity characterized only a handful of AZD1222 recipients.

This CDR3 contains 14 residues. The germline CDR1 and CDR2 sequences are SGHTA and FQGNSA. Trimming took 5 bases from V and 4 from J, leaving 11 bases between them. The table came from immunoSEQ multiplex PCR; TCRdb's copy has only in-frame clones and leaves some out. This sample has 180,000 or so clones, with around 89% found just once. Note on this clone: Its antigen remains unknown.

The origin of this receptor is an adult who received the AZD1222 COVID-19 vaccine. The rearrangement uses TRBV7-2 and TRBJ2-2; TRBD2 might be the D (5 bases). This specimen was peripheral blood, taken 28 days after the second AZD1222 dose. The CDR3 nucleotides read TGTGCCAGCAGCCGTGGAGGCGGCACCGGGGAGCTGTTTTTT. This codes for CASSRGGGTGELFF.